This paragraph covers one T cell receptor (beta chain) sequence. A read error is possible here, since a much larger clone lies one base away. The record originates from a study of regulatory T cells in long-lasting Graves disease. Building the TCR beta libraries relied on iRepertoire HTBI primers, and CDR3 regions underwent Arm-PCR. In TCRdb, the multiplex PCR reads were re-called with MiXCR into one record per CDR3 protein. The sample carries a few hundred thousand distinct CDR3 sequences, around 15% recorded once. V was pared by 3 bases and J by 4 bases, with 1 base of the junction left unmatched. This CDR3 comprises 15 residues. Germline V gene sequence: CDR1 MDHEN, CDR2 SYDVKM. Indicated time point: newly diagnosed GD, antithyroid drugs for less than 3 months. PBMCs were the source of the RNA used for TCR sequencing. Around 10 milliliters of peripheral blood were taken and placed in EDTA tubes. This sample was also put to use in a study of T cells in Graves' hyperthyroidism and ophthalmopathy.

The chain links TRBV28 to TRBJ2-1; 12 positions agree with TRBD2. Sample: peripheral blood mononuclear cells (PBMCs), taken at new diagnosis, from a patient treated with antithyroid drugs. This TCR was sampled from a man aged 40-49 years with Graves disease. CDR3 residues: CASSFGLAGYNEQFF. The DNA of the CDR3 is TGTGCCAGCAGTTTTGGACTAGCGGGGTACAATGAGCAGTTCTTC. Variable domain in full (rest from reference TRBV28 and TRBJ2-1): DVKVTQSSRYLVKRTGEKVFLECVQDMDHENMFWYRQDPGLGLRLIYFSYDVKMKEKGDIPEGYSVSREKKERFSLILESASTNQTSMYLCASSFGLAGYNEQFFGPGTRLTVL.